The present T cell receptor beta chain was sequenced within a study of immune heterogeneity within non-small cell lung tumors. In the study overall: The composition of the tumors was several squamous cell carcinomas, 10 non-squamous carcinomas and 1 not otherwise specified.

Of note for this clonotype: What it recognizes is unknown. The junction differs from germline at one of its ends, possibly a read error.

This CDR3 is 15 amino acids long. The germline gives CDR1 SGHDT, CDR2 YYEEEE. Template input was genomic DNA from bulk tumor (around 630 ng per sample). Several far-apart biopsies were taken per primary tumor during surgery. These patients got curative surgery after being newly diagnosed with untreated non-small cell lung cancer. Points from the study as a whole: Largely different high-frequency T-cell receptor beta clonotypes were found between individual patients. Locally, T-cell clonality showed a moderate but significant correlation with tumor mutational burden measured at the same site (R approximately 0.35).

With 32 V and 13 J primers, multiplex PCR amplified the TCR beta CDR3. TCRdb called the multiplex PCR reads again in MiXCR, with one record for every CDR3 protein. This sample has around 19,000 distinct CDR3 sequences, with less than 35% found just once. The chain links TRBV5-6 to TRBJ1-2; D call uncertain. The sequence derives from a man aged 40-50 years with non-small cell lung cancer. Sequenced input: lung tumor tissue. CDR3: CASSLGARSIYVYTF. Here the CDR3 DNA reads TGTGCCAGCAGCTTAGGCGCCAGAAGTATCTATGTCTACACCTTC. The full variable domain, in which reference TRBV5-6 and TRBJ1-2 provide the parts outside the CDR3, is DAGVTQSPTHLIKTRGQQVTLRCSPKSGHDTVSWYQQALGQGPQFIFQYYEEEERQRGNFPDRFSGHQFPNYSSELNVNALLLGDSALYLCASSLGARSIYVYTFGSGTRLTVV.